A selection of T cell receptor beta chains follows, all from one sample in a study of cytomegalovirus exposure and HLA in healthy donors. Profiling relied on immunoSEQ multiplex PCR, and the TCRdb table lists in-frame clones only, not all of them. The sample has around 71,000 clones, roughly 65% seen once. Sequencing used PBMCs. The receptors were gathered from a male donor in good health and CMV-seropositive. CDR3s include the opening cysteine and the closing phenylalanine or tryptophan. The order of the fields is J gene, V gene, clone size, D gene, CDR3 DNA, CDR3 protein. The D gene is left open where the match is weak. Clone sizes are given selectively: once, few, many, or a class where the clone is expanded.

j_gene: TRBJ2-3
v_gene: TRBV18
abundance: .
d_gene: TRBD2
CDR3nt: TGTGCCAGCTCACCACCGGGACTAGCGTCGGGGGTTAGCACAGATACGCAGTATTTT
CDR3aa: CASSPPGLASGVSTDTQYF

j_gene: TRBJ2-7
v_gene: TRBV28
abundance: .
d_gene: TRBD2
CDR3nt: TGTGCCAGCAGCCGATCCCCACTAGCGTCCTACGAGCAGTACTTC
CDR3aa: CASSRSPLASYEQYF

j_gene: TRBJ2-5
v_gene: TRBV5-1
abundance: .
d_gene: TRBD1
CDR3nt: TGCGCCAGCAGCTCGCCAGGGGGCGCGGAGACCCAGTACTTC
CDR3aa: CASSSPGGAETQYF

j_gene: TRBJ2-5
v_gene: TRBV7-9
abundance: .
d_gene: TRBD2
CDR3nt: TGTGCCAGCACCTCGGGGGGAGGGCAAGAGACCCAGTACTTC
CDR3aa: CASTSGGGQETQYF

j_gene: TRBJ1-1
v_gene: TRBV19
abundance: once
d_gene: TRBD1
CDR3nt: TGTGCCAGTAGTATACTCCGACAGGGGGTTCGGAACACTGAAGCTTTCTTT
CDR3aa: CASSILRQGVRNTEAFF

j_gene: TRBJ2-7
v_gene: TRBV7-2
abundance: .
d_gene: TRBD1
CDR3nt: TGTGCCAGCAGCTTAAAAGGGACAGGATCCTACGAGCAGTACTTC
CDR3aa: CASSLKGTGSYEQYF

j_gene: TRBJ1-2
v_gene: TRBV7-2
abundance: once
d_gene: .
CDR3nt: TGTGCCAGCAGCACTCACGGGGTGGGCTATGGCTACACCTTC
CDR3aa: CASSTHGVGYGYTF

j_gene: TRBJ2-7
v_gene: TRBV30
abundance: .
d_gene: .
CDR3nt: TGTGCCTGGGGGACAATCTACGAGCAGTACTTC
CDR3aa: CAWGTIYEQYF

j_gene: TRBJ2-1
v_gene: TRBV27
abundance: once
d_gene: .
CDR3nt: TGTGCCAGCAGCCTGGTTTTCGGAGAGTACTACAATGAGCAGTTCTTC
CDR3aa: CASSLVFGEYYNEQFF

j_gene: TRBJ2-5
v_gene: TRBV5-5
abundance: .
d_gene: .
CDR3nt: TGTGCCAGCAGCTGGCCTCTGGACAGAGGGGAGACCCAGTACTTC
CDR3aa: CASSWPLDRGETQYF

j_gene: TRBJ1-3
v_gene: TRBV6-1
abundance: .
d_gene: .
CDR3nt: TGTGCCAGCAGTGAACAGTTCTCTGGAAACACCATATATTTT
CDR3aa: CASSEQFSGNTIYF

j_gene: TRBJ2-2
v_gene: TRBV7-2
abundance: .
d_gene: TRBD2
CDR3nt: TGTGCCAGCAGCTTATTAATGGGAGGGCAGACCGGGGAGCTGTTTTTT
CDR3aa: CASSLLMGGQTGELFF

j_gene: TRBJ1-4
v_gene: TRBV10-3
abundance: few
d_gene: .
CDR3nt: TGTGCCATCAGTGAGTCGAGTCAGGGTGGGGAAAAACTGTTTTTT
CDR3aa: CAISESSQGGEKLFF

j_gene: TRBJ1-2
v_gene: TRBV10-1
abundance: .
d_gene: .
CDR3nt: TGCGCCAGAAGAGAACAGGGTAACTATGGCTACACCTTC
CDR3aa: CARREQGNYGYTF

j_gene: TRBJ1-5
v_gene: TRBV7-2
abundance: .
d_gene: TRBD1
CDR3nt: TGTGCCAGCAGCCTAGGGACAGGGGGCCCCTCTTATCAGCCCCAGCATTTT
CDR3aa: CASSLGTGGPSYQPQHF

j_gene: TRBJ1-5
v_gene: TRBV2
abundance: .
d_gene: .
CDR3nt: TGTGCCAGCAGTGTACGCAGGACAGACAATCAGCCCCAGCATTTT
CDR3aa: CASSVRRTDNQPQHF

j_gene: TRBJ1-5
v_gene: TRBV7-6
abundance: .
d_gene: TRBD1
CDR3nt: TGTGCCAGCAGCAAAGGAGAGGGGGCCGCAAGTCAGCCCCAGCATTTT
CDR3aa: CASSKGEGAASQPQHF

j_gene: TRBJ1-2
v_gene: TRBV13
abundance: .
d_gene: .
CDR3nt: TGTGCCAGCAGCCGCAGAAACTATGGCTACACCTTC
CDR3aa: CASSRRNYGYTF

j_gene: TRBJ2-1
v_gene: TRBV7-8
abundance: .
d_gene: .
CDR3nt: TGTGCCAGCAGCTTAGCCAGGGCCGGGACTCACTCCTACAATGAGCAGTTCTTC
CDR3aa: CASSLARAGTHSYNEQFF

j_gene: TRBJ2-7
v_gene: TRBV12-5
abundance: once
d_gene: TRBD1
CDR3nt: TGTGCTAGTGGTTTGGCTCGGGGGACAGGGGAGGGCTACGAGCAGCACTTC
CDR3aa: CASGLARGTGEGYEQHF

j_gene: TRBJ1-1
v_gene: TRBV19
abundance: few
d_gene: .
CDR3nt: TGTGCCAGTAGTATGCGGGGAGAGACCACTGAAGCTTTCTTT
CDR3aa: CASSMRGETTEAFF

j_gene: TRBJ2-4
v_gene: TRBV15
abundance: .
d_gene: .
CDR3nt: TGTGCCACCAGCAGAGATGGGGGGGCGGCCAAAAACATTCAGTACTTC
CDR3aa: CATSRDGGAAKNIQYF

j_gene: TRBJ2-7
v_gene: TRBV10-2
abundance: .
d_gene: .
CDR3nt: TGCGCCAGCAGTCCTTCCCGGCGAGGAGGCTACGAGCAGTACTTC
CDR3aa: CASSPSRRGGYEQYF

j_gene: TRBJ1-2
v_gene: TRBV5-1
abundance: .
d_gene: .
CDR3nt: TGCGCCAGCAGCTTGGCACCGGTCTATGGCTACACCTTC
CDR3aa: CASSLAPVYGYTF

j_gene: TRBJ1-2
v_gene: TRBV30
abundance: .
d_gene: TRBD1
CDR3nt: TGTGCCTGGAGTAAGGACAGGGGGCTGCTAGGCTACACCTTC
CDR3aa: CAWSKDRGLLGYTF

j_gene: TRBJ2-7
v_gene: TRBV18
abundance: .
d_gene: .
CDR3nt: TGTGCCAGCTCACCCGCGGACATTTCCTACGAGCAGTACTTC
CDR3aa: CASSPADISYEQYF

j_gene: TRBJ1-5
v_gene: TRBV6-5
abundance: .
d_gene: .
CDR3nt: TGTGCCAGCAGGGCGGGAGCCCATCAGCCCCAGCATTTT
CDR3aa: CASRAGAHQPQHF

j_gene: TRBJ2-5
v_gene: TRBV25-1
abundance: once
d_gene: .
CDR3nt: TGTGCCAGCAGTGAATATATGGGGGGTGGGCAAGAGACCCAGTACTTC
CDR3aa: CASSEYMGGGQETQYF

j_gene: TRBJ1-1
v_gene: TRBV29-1
abundance: few
d_gene: .
CDR3nt: TGCAGCGTTGACAGGGGAGGGACTGAAGCTTTCTTT
CDR3aa: CSVDRGGTEAFF

j_gene: TRBJ2-7
v_gene: TRBV30
abundance: .
d_gene: TRBD1
CDR3nt: TGTGCCTGGAGTCACAAACCCCCGGGACAGGGGATGTACGAGCAGTACTTC
CDR3aa: CAWSHKPPGQGMYEQYF

j_gene: TRBJ2-1
v_gene: TRBV5-1
abundance: .
d_gene: .
CDR3nt: TGCGCCAGCAGCTTGAGCCATGAGCAGTTCTTC
CDR3aa: CASSLSHEQFF

j_gene: TRBJ1-4
v_gene: TRBV5-8
abundance: few
d_gene: .
CDR3nt: TGTGCCAGCAGCTTGGGTCAGCGGGTTTTGGAAAAACTGTTTTTT
CDR3aa: CASSLGQRVLEKLFF

j_gene: TRBJ2-7
v_gene: TRBV2
abundance: .
d_gene: .
CDR3nt: TGTGCCAGCAGTGACAGGGGGGTCCTCTACGAGCAGTACTTC
CDR3aa: CASSDRGVLYEQYF

j_gene: TRBJ2-3
v_gene: TRBV6-4
abundance: few
d_gene: .
CDR3nt: TGTGCCAGCAGTGCCACGGGAGAGGGGACAGATACGCAGTATTTT
CDR3aa: CASSATGEGTDTQYF

j_gene: TRBJ1-3
v_gene: TRBV10-3
abundance: .
d_gene: TRBD1
CDR3nt: TGTGCCATCAGTGATGGTCGCAGGGGGGACTCTGGAAACACCATATATTTT
CDR3aa: CAISDGRRGDSGNTIYF

j_gene: TRBJ2-2
v_gene: TRBV10-1
abundance: few
d_gene: .
CDR3nt: TGCGCCAGCAGCAACAGGGCCAACACCGGGGAGCTGTTTTTT
CDR3aa: CASSNRANTGELFF

j_gene: TRBJ2-5
v_gene: TRBV7-2
abundance: .
d_gene: .
CDR3nt: TGTGCCAGCAGGGCATCCGAGGGAGAGACCCAGTACTTC
CDR3aa: CASRASEGETQYF

j_gene: TRBJ2-7
v_gene: TRBV6-5
abundance: .
d_gene: TRBD2
CDR3nt: TGTGCCAGCAGTTACAGGCGGGGGATCGGTATCGACGAGCAGTACTTC
CDR3aa: CASSYRRGIGIDEQYF

j_gene: TRBJ2-6
v_gene: TRBV9
abundance: .
d_gene: TRBD1
CDR3nt: TGTGCCAGCAGCGTAGACAGGACAGGGATTAGCAGAGGGGCCAACGTCCTGACTTTC
CDR3aa: CASSVDRTGISRGANVLTF

j_gene: TRBJ1-5
v_gene: TRBV18
abundance: .
d_gene: .
CDR3nt: TGTGCCAGCTCACACCGGGACACTAATCAGCCCCAGCATTTT
CDR3aa: CASSHRDTNQPQHF

j_gene: TRBJ1-1
v_gene: TRBV11-2
abundance: .
d_gene: .
CDR3nt: TGTGCCAGCAGTCTACAGGAGAACACTGAAGCTTTCTTT
CDR3aa: CASSLQENTEAFF

j_gene: TRBJ2-7
v_gene: TRBV6-1
abundance: .
d_gene: .
CDR3nt: TGTGCCAGCACCCTGGGCCTCTCCTACGAGCAGTACTTC
CDR3aa: CASTLGLSYEQYF

j_gene: TRBJ2-4
v_gene: TRBV27
abundance: .
d_gene: .
CDR3nt: TGTGCCAGCAGTTCCCGGGGGACGGGGGCCAAAAACATTCAGTACTTC
CDR3aa: CASSSRGTGAKNIQYF

j_gene: TRBJ2-7
v_gene: TRBV7-6
abundance: .
d_gene: TRBD1
CDR3nt: TGTGCCAGCAGCCCATCAGGGGCGGGGACAGGGGGCCTCGAGCAGTACTTC
CDR3aa: CASSPSGAGTGGLEQYF

j_gene: TRBJ2-1
v_gene: TRBV19
abundance: few
d_gene: TRBD2
CDR3nt: TGTGCCAGTAGTTCGGGACTAGCAGGGGTTGAGCAGTTCTTC
CDR3aa: CASSSGLAGVEQFF

j_gene: TRBJ2-7
v_gene: TRBV5-4
abundance: few
d_gene: TRBD2
CDR3nt: TGCGCCAGCAGCCAAGGACTAGCGGGGGAGACCTACGAGCAGTACTTC
CDR3aa: CASSQGLAGETYEQYF

j_gene: TRBJ2-3
v_gene: TRBV5-1
abundance: few
d_gene: .
CDR3nt: TGCGCCAGCAGCTTGGCGTCCCAGGGCACAGATACGCAGTATTTT
CDR3aa: CASSLASQGTDTQYF

j_gene: TRBJ1-1
v_gene: TRBV7-9
abundance: .
d_gene: .
CDR3nt: TGTTCCAGCAGTCTCTACAGGAACCCTCCGAACACTGAAGCTTTCTTT
CDR3aa: CSSSLYRNPPNTEAFF

j_gene: TRBJ1-1
v_gene: TRBV5-6
abundance: .
d_gene: TRBD1
CDR3nt: TGTGCCAGCAGCTGGGGACAGGGGTGGACTGAAGCTTTCTTT
CDR3aa: CASSWGQGWTEAFF

j_gene: TRBJ2-2
v_gene: TRBV19
abundance: .
d_gene: .
CDR3nt: TGTGCCAGTAGTATGGAGTGGGGGCCGGGCACCGGGGAGCTGTTTTTT
CDR3aa: CASSMEWGPGTGELFF

j_gene: TRBJ2-5
v_gene: TRBV7-3
abundance: .
d_gene: .
CDR3nt: TGTGCCAGCAGCCCAGGACAGCAAGAGACCCAGTACTTC
CDR3aa: CASSPGQQETQYF

j_gene: TRBJ1-2
v_gene: TRBV7-9
abundance: few
d_gene: .
CDR3nt: TGTGCCAGCAGCTTCGGTGATATCGGTGGCTACACCTTC
CDR3aa: CASSFGDIGGYTF

j_gene: TRBJ1-3
v_gene: TRBV28
abundance: few
d_gene: .
CDR3nt: TGTGCCAGCAGTTTGATGGAGAGGCTCTCTGGAAACACCATATATTTT
CDR3aa: CASSLMERLSGNTIYF

j_gene: TRBJ1-2
v_gene: TRBV4-3
abundance: .
d_gene: .
CDR3nt: TGCGCCAGCAGCCAAGCGATAGGGGACTATGGCTACACCTTC
CDR3aa: CASSQAIGDYGYTF

j_gene: TRBJ2-2
v_gene: TRBV12-5
abundance: .
d_gene: TRBD1
CDR3nt: TGTGCTAGTGCCCTAAGGCCGGGACAGGGGGCTCAATCCGGGGAGCTGTTTTTT
CDR3aa: CASALRPGQGAQSGELFF

j_gene: TRBJ1-2
v_gene: TRBV6-5
abundance: .
d_gene: .
CDR3nt: TGTGCCAGCAGCCAGTCGATAAACTATGGCTACACCTTC
CDR3aa: CASSQSINYGYTF

j_gene: TRBJ2-1
v_gene: TRBV11-3
abundance: .
d_gene: .
CDR3nt: TGTGCCAGCAGGCCACTGTGGGACTTTCCGTTCTTC
CDR3aa: CASRPLWDFPFF

j_gene: TRBJ1-6
v_gene: TRBV6-1
abundance: few
d_gene: .
CDR3nt: TGTGCCAGCAGGGACACCGCCTTAGGGATTTCACCCCTCCACTTT
CDR3aa: CASRDTALGISPLHF

j_gene: TRBJ2-7
v_gene: TRBV5-1
abundance: .
d_gene: TRBD1
CDR3nt: TGCGCCAGCAGCCCGGGGACAGCGGACACCTACGAGCAGTACTTC
CDR3aa: CASSPGTADTYEQYF

j_gene: TRBJ2-1
v_gene: TRBV5-1
abundance: .
d_gene: TRBD2
CDR3nt: TGCGCCAGCAGCTTGGGCTTAGGGACTAGCTATAATGAGCAGTTCTTC
CDR3aa: CASSLGLGTSYNEQFF